The 23 T cell receptor beta chains presented below share a single source sample, sequenced in a study of blood T cell repertoires in COVID-19. Profiling relied on immunoSEQ multiplex PCR, and the TCRdb table lists in-frame clones only, not all of them. The table records some 370,000 clones, more than 75% of them present only once. Specimen: peripheral blood. The receptor set was obtained from a young woman with COVID-19, enrolled during active disease.

The chain couples TRBV5-6 to TRBJ2-3; D may be TRBD2 (6 bases). Trimming stripped 1 base from V and 4 bases from J, with 16 bases between. The CDR3 covers 16 residues. The germline V gene encodes CDR1 SGHDT and CDR2 YYEEEE. The CDR3 nucleotides read TGTGCCAGCAGCTTGACCGGGACCCGGAGGGCAGATACGCAGTATTTT. Protein sequence: CASSLTGTRRADTQYF.

This chain links TRBV9 with TRBJ2-2, with TRBD2 identical over 11 bases. The germline V gene encodes CDR1 SGDLS and CDR2 YYNGEE. This CDR3 spans 16 amino acids. Trimming at V came to 0 bases and at J to 3 bases, leaving 1 base not matched to a gene. The DNA of the CDR3 is TGTGCCAGCAGCGTAGCACTAGCGGGGGACACCGGGGAGCTGTTTTTT. As protein: CASSVALAGDTGELFF.

DNA for the CDR3: TGTGCCAGTAGTATTAACAGGGAGAACACTGAAGCTTTCTTT. This gives the protein CASSINRENTEAFF. This chain links TRBV19 with TRBJ1-1, with a tentative D call TRBD1 (6 bases). Trimming took 3 bases from V and 1 from J, leaving 9 bases between them. CDR1 LNHDA and CDR2 SQIVND come from the germline V gene (reference sequence). The CDR3 covers 14 residues.

V and J are TRBV27 and TRBJ2-1, with 7 bases identical to TRBD1. There are 12 residues in the CDR3. The J segment lost 8 bases and the V segment lost 6 bases, leaving 4 bases of the junction unmatched. In germline, CDR1 is MNHEY, CDR2 SMNVEV (reference sequence). The CDR3 DNA follows: TGTGCCAGCAGCTACAGGGGCGATGAGCAGTTCTTC. The encoded protein is CASSYRGDEQFF.

The rearrangement joins TRBV6-5 to TRBJ2-7; TRBD2 agrees at 10 bases. CDR1 is MNHEY, CDR2 SVGAGI, per germline. The V and J ends lost 4 bases and 0 bases, in that order; junction bases with no gene match: 6. This CDR3 contains 16 residues. CDR3 sequence reads: CASSSTASGSSYEQYF. The DNA for the CDR3 is TGTGCCAGCAGTTCCACCGCTAGCGGGAGCTCCTACGAGCAGTACTTC.

V and J are TRBV28 and TRBJ2-1; the match to TRBD2 covers 11 bases. Germline V lookup: CDR1 MDHEN, CDR2 SYDVKM. The CDR3 has 19 residues. After removal of 5 bases from V and 2 bases from J, the junction contained 14 bases not matched to a gene. For the CDR3, the DNA is TGTGCCAGCAGTCTCCCCCCCCCGGGACTAGCGGACCCCTACAATGAGCAGTTCTTC. Translation gives CASSLPPPGLADPYNEQFF.

The chain joins TRBV19 to TRBJ2-3; D is perhaps TRBD2 (5 bases). Germline CDR1 LNHDA, CDR2 SQIVND (reference sequence). The CDR3 is 14 amino acids. Deletions cut 10 bases from V and 0 bases from J, with 14 bases between. CDR3: CATRRAGSTDTQYF. CDR3 DNA: TGTGCCACTAGGCGGGCGGGTAGCACAGATACGCAGTATTTT.

The J gene is TRBJ2-7, the V gene TRBV11-2; 10 bases line up with TRBD1. Germline CDR1 SGHAT, CDR2 FQNNGV. J lost 4 bases, V lost 3 bases, and 6 bases had no gene match. The CDR3 is made up of 15 amino acids. The CDR3 spells CASSLRQGANYEQYF. CDR3 DNA sequence: TGTGCCAGCAGCTTGAGACAGGGGGCTAATTACGAGCAGTACTTC.

This clone was recorded only once. This rearrangement joins TRBV5-5 to TRBJ2-3, with 12 bases matching TRBD2. The V gene's germline CDR1 is SGHKS and CDR2 YYEKEE (reference sequence). Germline trimming cut 5 bases from V and 4 bases from J; bases unmatched to any gene: 8. This CDR3 region has 16 residues. In DNA, the CDR3 is TGTGCCAGCAGACATACTAGCGGGGGGACGGCAGATACGCAGTATTTT. Protein: CASRHTSGGTADTQYF. The whole variable domain, filled in from reference TRBV5-5 and TRBJ2-3, reads DAGVTQSPTHLIKTRGQQVTLRCSPISGHKSVSWYQQVLGQGPQFIFQYYEKEERGRGNFPDRFSARQFPNYSSELNVNALLLGDSALYLCASRHTSGGTADTQYFGPGTRLTVL.

The rearrangement uses TRBV2 and TRBJ2-7; 12 positions match TRBD2. This CDR3 is built from 13 residues. With V trimmed by 7 bases and J by 13 bases, 11 bases remained unmatched. Germline lookup yields CDR1 SNHLY and CDR2 FYNNEI. The CDR3 bases are TGTGCCAGCAAGACTAGCGGGAGTAGTACTGGCTACTTC. Protein product: CASKTSGSSTGYF.

The chain has TRBV7-9 and TRBJ1-2; D gene unclear. Germline V gene data show CDR1 as SEHNR and CDR2 as FQNEAQ (reference sequence). The V end lost 1 base, the J end lost 9 bases, and 18 bases lay between the germline ends. The CDR3 runs to 15 residues. The CDR3 loop is CASSLEVKSSASYTF. The CDR3 DNA sequence: TGTGCCAGCAGCTTAGAAGTCAAGAGTTCCGCGAGCTACACCTTC.

The rearrangement links TRBV18 to TRBJ1-5, with a tentative D call TRBD1 (6 bases). Germline CDR1 and CDR2: KGHSH and LQKENI. V lost 4 bases and J 4 bases, leaving 14 bases between the germline ends. The CDR3 has 15 amino acids. The CDR3 bases are TGTGCCAGCTCACACAACAGGGTTGGGAATCAGCCCCAGCATTTT. This translates into CASSHNRVGNQPQHF.

This clone was picked up one time. The genes are TRBV6-6 and TRBJ1-6, with 7 bases matching TRBD1. Germline V lookup: CDR1 MNHNY, CDR2 SVGAGI (reference sequence). Trimming took 1 base from V and 7 from J; bases not matched to a gene: 7. The CDR3 runs 16 residues. CDR3 nucleotides: TGTGCCAGCAGTTACTTTGCCGGGACAGCCAATTCACCCCTCCACTTT. Translated: CASSYFAGTANSPLHF.

This chain joins TRBV9 and TRBJ2-6; a weak D match, TRBD1 (5 bases). The length of the CDR3 is 15 residues. The germline V gene has CDR1 SGDLS and CDR2 YYNGEE. V lost 4 bases and J lost 1, with 9 bases in between. The chain's CDR3 is CASSPRQSGANVLTF. The CDR3 nucleotides read TGTGCCAGCAGCCCGCGACAGTCTGGGGCCAACGTCCTGACTTTC.

The J gene is TRBJ2-3, the V gene TRBV5-1, with 8 bases that match TRBD2. CDR1 is SGHRS, CDR2 YFSETQ, per germline. The trim removed 4 bases at V and 1 base at J, leaving 11 bases unmatched. The CDR3 runs to 17 residues. In DNA form, the CDR3 reads TGCGCCAGCAGCAGTACTAGCGGATTCGGAGGCACAGATACGCAGTATTTT. This translates into CASSSTSGFGGTDTQYF.

V is TRBV28 and J is TRBJ2-6; no definite D call. The V gene lost 7 bases and the J gene lost 0 bases, with 13 bases spanning the gap. This CDR3 contains 16 residues. The germline CDR1 and CDR2 sequences are MDHEN and SYDVKM. CDR3 loop: CASTPQTSSGANVLTF. The CDR3 bases are TGTGCCAGCACCCCCCAAACGAGCTCTGGGGCCAACGTCCTGACTTTC.

The chain recombines TRBV2 with TRBJ1-2; 10 nucleotides agree with TRBD1. The germline V gene has CDR1 SNHLY and CDR2 FYNNEI. The ends lost 4 bases at V and 8 bases at J; junction bases unmatched: 7. This CDR3 region has 14 residues. CDR3 residues: CASSAGTGVGGYTF. DNA for the CDR3: TGTGCCAGCAGTGCCGGGACAGGGGTTGGAGGCTACACCTTC. The full variable domain, with the rest looked up from reference TRBV2 and TRBJ1-2, is EPEVTQTPSHQVTQMGQEVILRCVPISNHLYFYWYRQILGQKVEFLVSFYNNEISEKSEIFDDQFSVERPDGSNFTLKIRSTKLEDSAMYFCASSAGTGVGGYTFGSGTRLTVV.

The chain has TRBV18 and TRBJ2-7; 7 positions agree with TRBD1. Per germline, CDR1 KGHSH and CDR2 LQKENI. V trimming: 3 bases; J trimming: 5 bases; junction bases outside the gene matches: 13. The CDR3 length is 16 residues. Written as DNA, the CDR3 is TGTGCCAGCTCACCCTTGGCCGGGACAGCGGTACACGAGCAGTACTTC. Translation: CASSPLAGTAVHEQYF.

The chain uses TRBV5-1 and TRBJ2-1; D unclear. The CDR3 contains 14 residues. Trimming took off 0 bases at V and 3 bases at J, with 7 bases between the two ends. Germline-derived CDR1 and CDR2 are SGHRS and YFSETQ. The CDR3, as DNA: TGCGCCAGCAGCTTGGCTCTCGGCTACAATGAGCAGTTCTTC. This sequence encodes CASSLALGYNEQFF.

The J gene is TRBJ2-7, the V gene TRBV2; D possibly corresponds to TRBD2 (7 bases). With 2 bases removed from V and 1 base from J, the gap between germline ends came to 9 bases. CDR1 is SNHLY, CDR2 FYNNEI, per germline. This CDR3 is built from 14 residues. CDR3 protein: CASSERGGSYEQYF. In DNA form, the CDR3 reads TGTGCCAGCAGTGAAAGGGGGGGTTCCTACGAGCAGTACTTC.

The chain recombines TRBV30 with TRBJ1-1, with TRBD1 identical over 9 bases. Per germline, CDR1 GTSNPN and CDR2 SVGIG (reference sequence). The CDR3 runs 10 residues. The V gene end was trimmed by 4 bases and the J gene end by 10 bases; junction bases not matched to a gene: 1. CDR3 residues: CAWMGQGAFF. The CDR3 bases are TGTGCCTGGATGGGACAGGGAGCTTTCTTT. The variable domain in full, with the rest retrieved from reference TRBV30 and TRBJ1-1, is SQTIHQWPATLVQPVGSPLSLECTVEGTSNPNLYWYRQAAGRGLQLLFYSVGIGQISSEVPQNLSASRPQDRQFILSSKKLLLSDSGFYLCAWMGQGAFFGQGTRLTVV.

The genes are TRBV7-2 and TRBJ2-7; D unresolved. Trimming stripped 5 bases from V and 6 bases from J, with 11 bases between. The CDR3 is made up of 12 amino acids. The germline V gene encodes CDR1 SGHTA and CDR2 FQGNSA. CDR3 in amino acids: CASSQTAAEQYF. The CDR3, as DNA: TGTGCCAGCAGCCAGACTGCTGCCGAGCAGTACTTC.

The chain carries TRBV5-1 and TRBJ2-3; D gene ambiguous. V was shortened by 0 bases and J by 0 bases, with 11 bases between the two germline ends. The germline V gene encodes CDR1 SGHRS and CDR2 YFSETQ. This CDR3 spans 16 amino acids. CDR3 nucleotides: TGCGCCAGCAGCTTGGGTGCGACAACTAGCACAGATACGCAGTATTTT. This codes for CASSLGATTSTDTQYF.